Following are 10 T cell receptor beta chains from one sample sequenced in a study of CD8 T cells in Susac syndrome. RNA, at about 0.45 to 1 ug, was reverse transcribed with random hexamers. TCRdb called the immunoSEQ multiplex PCR reads again in MiXCR, with one record for every CDR3 protein. The repertoire has some 160,000 distinct CDR3 sequences, under 95% of them found once; the top ten carry approximately 0.073%. Sequencing used CD4+ T cells from PBMCs. These receptors all stem from a human donor in good health.

The chain couples TRBV5-8 to TRBJ1-1; D not resolved. The germline gives CDR1 SGHTS, CDR2 YDEGEE. This CDR3 has 12 amino acids. Trimming removed 4 bases at V and 11 bases at J, with 15 bases between. CDR3 loop: CASSLDRGQAFF. The CDR3 bases are TGTGCCAGCAGCCTGGACCGCGGCCAGGCTTTCTTT. Supplemented by reference TRBV5-8 and TRBJ1-1, the full variable domain reads EAGVTQSPTHLIKTRGQQATLRCSPISGHTSVYWYQQALGLGLQFLLWYDEGEERNRGNFPPRFSGRQFPNYSSELNVNALELEDSALYLCASSLDRGQAFFGQGTRLTVV.

This chain links TRBV3-1 with TRBJ1-5; no firm D call. The germline V gene has CDR1 LGHDT and CDR2 YNNKEL (reference sequence). Trimming cost V 4 bases and J 0 bases, with 4 bases left between them. The CDR3 is made up of 13 amino acids. CDR3 residues: CASSPYSNQPQHF. Written as DNA, the CDR3 is TGTGCCAGCAGCCCATATAGCAATCAGCCCCAGCATTTT.

This clonotype was picked up one time. The V call is TRBV29-1, the J call TRBJ2-7; 7 bases are shared with TRBD2. Trimming at V came to 2 bases and at J to 3 bases, leaving 4 bases not matched to a gene. The CDR3 covers 13 residues. Germline CDR1 SQVTM, CDR2 ANQGSEA. CDR3 sequence reads: CSVERGDGYEQYF. The CDR3 DNA sequence: TGCAGCGTTGAACGGGGGGATGGCTACGAGCAGTACTTC.

The chain combines TRBV7-9 with TRBJ1-1, with D possibly being TRBD1 (6 bases). Germline values: CDR1 SEHNR, CDR2 FQNEAQ (reference sequence). This CDR3 contains 13 residues. Trimming took 9 bases from V and 1 from J, leaving 12 bases between them. This CDR3 reads CASTLTGNTEAFF. In nucleotides, the CDR3 is TGTGCCAGTACGCTGACAGGGAACACTGAAGCTTTCTTT.

This clonotype was observed once. This chain uses TRBV12-3 or TRBV12-4 with TRBJ1-4, with no clear D. This CDR3 spans 12 amino acids. V shed 5 bases and J shed 5 bases, with 6 bases lying between them. The CDR3 DNA sequence: TGTGCCAGCAGTCTCGAAAATGAAAAACTGTTTTTT. This codes for CASSLENEKLFF.

This clonotype was counted once. J is TRBJ2-2 and V is TRBV4-3; 12 nucleotides align to TRBD2. Germline V gene lookup returns CDR1 LGHNA and CDR2 YSLEER. CDR3 length equals 19 residues. The ends lost 0 bases at V and 0 bases at J; junction bases unmatched: 5. CDR3 sequence: CASSQDASGGAANTGELFF. DNA for the CDR3: TGCGCCAGCAGCCAAGACGCTAGCGGGGGGGCCGCGAACACCGGGGAGCTGTTTTTT.

The J gene is TRBJ1-1, the V gene TRBV12-5; 9 bases fit TRBD1. Trimming at V came to 6 bases and at J to 4 bases, leaving 9 bases not matched to a gene. This CDR3 has 15 residues. CDR1 and CDR2 (germline): LGHNT, FRNRAP. In DNA form, the CDR3 reads TGTGCTAGTGGCCCCGGGGACAGGGCCCCCACTGAAGCTTTCTTT. Its translation is CASGPGDRAPTEAFF.

V gene TRBV15 combines with J gene TRBJ1-2, with unresolved D. The CDR3 extends over 18 amino acids. In germline, CDR1 is LNHNV, CDR2 YYDKDF (reference sequence). V was trimmed by 0 bases and J by 4 bases, leaving 21 bases between them. The chain's CDR3 is CATSRDRVSPGTGYGYTF. The CDR3 nucleotides read TGTGCCACCAGCAGAGATCGGGTCTCTCCGGGAACGGGCTATGGCTACACCTTC.

The rearrangement uses TRBV29-1 and TRBJ2-5; D is ambiguous. V was shortened by 6 bases and J by 0 bases, with 8 bases between the two germline ends. The CDR3 extends over 12 amino acids. CDR1 and CDR2 from the germline V gene are SQVTM and ANQGSEA. As DNA, the CDR3 is TGCAGCGTAGACTTCAACCAAGAGACCCAGTACTTC. It is translated as CSVDFNQETQYF.

This chain connects TRBV2 to TRBJ1-2; D ambiguous. The ends were cut back, 2 bases at V and 4 bases at J, with 11 bases in the middle. CDR1 is SNHLY and CDR2 is FYNNEI in the germline V gene. This CDR3 is 14 amino acids long. CDR3 DNA: TGTGCCAGCAGTGAAAGTAGCCTTCTCTATGGCTACACCTTC. Translating it yields CASSESSLLYGYTF.